This entry lists 32 T cell receptor beta chains sequenced from one sample in a study of tumor-infiltrating lymphocytes in primary liver carcinoma. The input was 450 to 550 ng total RNA; TCR beta cDNA was made from it with a constant-region primer. Construction of TCR beta libraries relied on three successive nested multiplex PCR rounds employing slightly modified ARM-PCR. Two initial PCR rounds of around 10 cycles each paired TRBV1-TRBV30 forward primers with a C-beta reverse primer. Via MiXCR, TCRdb re-called the multiplex PCR reads, giving one row per CDR3 protein. This sample has about 210,000 distinct CDR3 sequences, with 85% found just once. The tissue used was unsorted bulk material of about 19-33 mg. RNA and DNA were co-extracted from it with the AllPrep DNA/RNA mini kit. Sequenced material: tumor tissue from primary liver carcinoma. All receptors derive from a middle-aged man with primary liver carcinoma and hepatitis B virus infection.

As concerns this clonotype: It is likely a read error, because the conserved phenylalanine at the end of the CDR3 is missing. The rearrangement links TRBV5-1 to TRBJ2-3; 8 nucleotides match TRBD1. The V segment lost 5 bases and the J segment 0 bases; nucleotides outside the gene matches: 20. The CDR3 contains 20 residues. Germline CDR1 reads SGHRS; CDR2 reads YFSETQ. CDR3 sequence (DNA): TGCGCCAGCAGACTTTCAGGGGGCGGCCCTGCGCTGCTTAGCACAGATACGCAGTATTTG. It yields the protein CASRLSGGGPALLSTDTQYL.

The V and J genes are TRBV4-1 and TRBJ2-2; D unresolved. The CDR3 is 13 residues long. V was cut by 3 bases and J by 9 bases, with 11 bases left in between. Germline lookup yields CDR1 MGHRA and CDR2 YSYEKL. The CDR3 sequence: CASSHAVAWELFF. CDR3 bases: TGCGCCAGCAGCCACGCCGTAGCATGGGAGCTGTTTTTT.

Concerning this clonotype: A read error may produce the germline difference seen at one junction end. The chain uses TRBV6-1 and TRBJ1-5; TRBD1 matches at 9 bases. The CDR3 is 15 amino acids. Germline lookup yields CDR1 MNHNS and CDR2 SASEGT. CDR3 DNA sequence: TGTGGCAGCAGTGTGGACAGGGGCTGGAGTCAGCCCCAGCATTTT. It specifies CGSSVDRGWSQPQHF.

This clonotype was seen once. Being one base from a much bigger clone, this may be a read error. Without the conserved terminal phenylalanine or tryptophan, this CDR3 likely stems from a read error. The chain carries TRBV5-1 and TRBJ2-1; 12 bases fit TRBD2. V lost 4 bases, J lost 5 bases, and 4 bases stayed unmatched. The CDR3 length is 15 residues. The germline CDR1 and CDR2 sequences are SGHRS and YFSETQ. The chain's CDR3 is CASSATSGSHNEQFL. The CDR3 DNA reads as TGCGCCAGCAGCGCGACTAGCGGGAGCCACAATGAGCAGTTCTTA.

A note on this clonotype: This may come from a read error, since a much larger clone is one base off. The chain links TRBV7-9 to TRBJ1-3; 7 nucleotides align to TRBD1. Germline V gene lookup returns CDR1 SEHNR and CDR2 FQNEAQ (reference sequence). This CDR3 is 14 amino acids long. V shed 5 bases, J shed 4 bases, and the junction held 5 bases outside the gene matches. CDR3 amino acids: CASSNSGQGNTIYF. The DNA for the CDR3 is TGTGCCAGCAGCAATTCGGGACAGGGAAACACCATATATTTT.

As to this clonotype: The junction departs from the called germline gene at one end, perhaps through a read error. The rearrangement joins TRBV6-1 to TRBJ2-7; TRBD1 might be the D (6 bases). CDR1 is MNHNS, CDR2 SASEGT, per germline. This CDR3 has 18 amino acids. The CDR3: CASSEESIRGMGSYEQYF. The CDR3 bases are TGTGCCAGCAGTGAAGAGTCAATCAGGGGTATGGGCTCCTACGAGCAATACTTC.

This rearrangement joins TRBV6-1 to TRBJ2-1, with D possibly TRBD2 on 6 matching bases. This CDR3 comprises 15 residues. The germline gives CDR1 MNHNS, CDR2 SASEGT. Trimming pared 6 bases from V and 6 bases from J, leaving 18 bases between. This CDR3 reads CASRDRLSGVNEQFF. Written as DNA, the CDR3 is TGTGCCAGCAGAGACAGACTATCGGGAGTCAATGAGCAGTTCTTC.

On this clonotype itself: Mismatch with germline at one junction end may stem from a read error. The V gene is TRBV6-1, the J gene TRBJ2-1, with TRBD2 matching 9 bases. The CDR3 runs 15 residues. Germline V gene sequence: CDR1 MNHNS, CDR2 SASEGT. DNA for the CDR3: TGTGTCAGCAGTGAAAAAGCGGGAGGATACAATAAGCAGTTCTTC. Its translation: CVSSEKAGGYNKQFF.

Worth noting for this clonotype: This may arise from a read error, as a much more abundant clone is one base away. The chain combines TRBV30 with TRBJ2-1; TRBD2 matches at 13 bases. The CDR3 spans 15 residues. The germline gives CDR1 GTSNPN, CDR2 SVGIG (reference sequence). The junction had 8 bases not matched to a gene; V was cut back by 1 base and J by 11 bases. The CDR3 sequence is CAWSEGTSGVNKQFF. The CDR3, as DNA: TGTGCCTGGAGTGAAGGGACTAGCGGGGTAAATAAGCAGTTCTTC. Looking up the rest from reference TRBV30 and TRBJ2-1 gives the full variable domain: SQTIHQWPATLVQPVGSPLSLECTVEGTSNPNLYWYRQAAGRGLQLLFYSVGIGQISSEVPQNLSASRPQDRQFILSSKKLLLSDSGFYLCAWSEGTSGVNKQFFGPGTRLTVL.

This clonotype has a count of ten or more. The chain recombines TRBV28 with TRBJ1-2; D is perhaps TRBD1 (6 bases). The CDR3 covers 13 residues. With 2 bases removed from V and 8 bases from J, the gap between germline ends came to 12 bases. Germline values: CDR1 MDHEN, CDR2 SYDVKM. The DNA for the CDR3 is TGTGCCAGCAGTTTAAGACCAGGGGTGGGCTACACCTTC. Its protein product is CASSLRPGVGYTF.

Notes on this clonotype: The CDR3 carries no conserved terminal phenylalanine or tryptophan, so it likely arises from a read error. This sequence joins TRBV29-1 and TRBJ1-3, with D unclear. The CDR3 consists of 14 residues. Germline V gives CDR1 SQVTM, CDR2 ANQGSEA. CDR3 region: CCVLAPDSGNTIYS. The CDR3 nucleotides read TGCTGCGTACTAGCCCCCGACTCTGGAAACACCATATATTCT.

The genes are TRBV11-2 and TRBJ2-1; 11 bases are a match to TRBD2. The CDR3 contains 16 residues. Germline V lookup: CDR1 SGHAT, CDR2 FQNNGV. V lost 3 bases and J lost 8; bases outside the gene matches: 9. The CDR3 region is CASSLLLAGVLDEQFF. CDR3 nucleotide sequence: TGTGCCAGCAGCTTGTTACTAGCGGGAGTCCTCGATGAGCAGTTCTTC.

Worth noting for this clonotype: A read error may produce the germline difference seen at one junction end. V usage is TRBV29-1 and J usage is TRBJ2-1; D is unclear. This CDR3 is built from 14 residues. CDR1 SQVTM and CDR2 ANQGSEA come from the germline V gene. The CDR3 loop is CSIEPSGIYNEQFF. CDR3 nucleotides: TGCAGCATTGAACCTAGTGGCATCTACAATGAGCAGTTCTTC.

Concerning this clonotype: One end of the junction is discordant with germline, which a read error may explain. The CDR3 loop is CTSILDLPYEQYF. CDR3 nucleotides: TGCACCAGCATCCTAGATCTGCCCTACGAGCAGTACTTC. The chain carries TRBV4-3 and TRBJ2-7, with D uncertain. The CDR3 totals 13 residues. Germline assignment: CDR1 LGHNA and CDR2 YSLEER.

This clonotype has a count of ten or more. The J gene is TRBJ2-3, the V gene TRBV7-9; TRBD2 agrees at 10 bases. J was trimmed by 6 bases and V by 0 bases; bases with no gene match: 9. The germline V gene has CDR1 SEHNR and CDR2 FQNEAQ (reference sequence). This CDR3 spans 17 amino acids. Here the CDR3 reads CASSLARLAGVSDTQYF. In DNA form, the CDR3 reads TGTGCCAGCAGCTTAGCGCGGCTAGCGGGAGTCTCGGATACGCAGTATTTT.

As to this clonotype: One end of the junction is discordant with germline, which a read error may explain. The rearrangement joins TRBV29-1 to TRBJ2-2, with TRBD2 identical over 8 bases. CDR1 and CDR2 (germline): SQVTM, ANQGSEA. The CDR3 spans 15 residues. As DNA, the CDR3 is TGCAGCGTTGGGACTAGCCCGACGAACACTGGGGAGCTGTTTTTT. Protein: CSVGTSPTNTGELFF.

In regard to this clonotype: The missing conserved phenylalanine or tryptophan at the end of this CDR3 makes a read error likely. The rearrangement links TRBV4-2 to TRBJ1-2; tentative D call: TRBD1 (5 bases). The germline V gene has CDR1 LGHNA and CDR2 YNFKEQ. This CDR3 spans 14 amino acids. The CDR3 region is CASSQDVGLYGYTL. CDR3 nucleotide sequence: TGTGCCAGCAGCCAAGATGTGGGGCTCTATGGTTACACCCTC.

A remark on this clonotype: Lacking the conserved final phenylalanine or tryptophan, this CDR3 likely reflects a read error. The rearrangement uses TRBV6-2 or TRBV6-3 and TRBJ2-5, with 14 bases matching TRBD2. Germline-derived CDR1 and CDR2 are MNHEY and SVGEGT. CDR3 size: 17 residues. Germline trimming cut 6 bases from V and 8 bases from J; bases unmatched to any gene: 14. The CDR3 bases are TGTGCCAGCAGCGAAAGGACTAGCGGGAGGACCGCAATAACCCAGTACATC. Translating it yields CASSERTSGRTAITQYI.

The chain links TRBV5-4 to TRBJ2-2, with a tentative D call TRBD2 (6 bases). Germline-derived CDR1 and CDR2 are SGHNT and YYREEE (reference sequence). Trimming removed 0 bases at V and 7 bases at J, with 19 bases between. This CDR3 contains 17 residues. The CDR3 nucleotides read TGTGCCAGCAGCTTGGCCAAAGCCGGGAGTGGCTACGGGGAGCTGTTTTTT. Residues: CASSLAKAGSGYGELFF.

This clonotype occurred many times. This chain links TRBV5-8 with TRBJ2-1; D is uncertain. V dropped 0 bases and J dropped 6 bases, with 7 bases sitting between them. CDR1 and CDR2 from the germline V gene are SGHTS and YDEGEE. The CDR3 sequence is 13 residues long. CDR3 residues: CASSLAMSNEQFF. In DNA, the CDR3 is TGTGCCAGCAGCTTGGCCATGAGCAATGAGCAGTTCTTC.

For this clonotype: The conserved phenylalanine or tryptophan normally closing the CDR3 is absent here, so this likely arose from a read error. V is TRBV6-2 or TRBV6-3 and J is TRBJ1-5; a possible D gene is TRBD1 (5 bases). This CDR3 is 17 amino acids long. Germline assignment: CDR1 MNHEY and CDR2 SVGEGT. CDR3 sequence reads: CASSPPAAGTSNHPQHY. CDR3 in DNA: TGTGCCAGCAGCCCACCGGCCGCGGGGACCAGCAATCACCCCCAGCATTAT.

The CDR3 loop reads CASSLARGRAYKEYF. The CDR3 coding sequence is TGTGCCAGCAGCTTAGCGCGAGGCCGGGCCTACAAGGAGTACTTC. The V gene is TRBV7-8, the J gene TRBJ2-7, with D unclear. V dropped 0 bases and J dropped 11 bases, with 20 bases sitting between them. Germline loops: CDR1 SGHVS, CDR2 FQNEAQ. The CDR3 is 15 residues long.

This clonotype was observed a handful of times. The chain links TRBV11-1 to TRBJ2-7; the D gene is possibly TRBD2 (5 bases). Germline CDR1 and CDR2: SGHAT and FQDESV (reference sequence). The germline V and J ends were trimmed by 4 bases and 7 bases, with 20 bases remaining between them. This CDR3 region has 15 residues. In nucleotides, the CDR3 is TGTGCCAGCAGCTCATCCCGGGATTCCTTCTATGAGCAGTACTTC. Translated: CASSSSRDSFYEQYF. Complete variable domain (other parts from reference TRBV11-1 and TRBJ2-7): EAEVAQSPRYKITEKSQAVAFWCDPISGHATLYWYRQILGQGPELLVQFQDESVVDDSQLPKDRFSAERLKGVDSTLKIQPAELGDSAMYLCASSSSRDSFYEQYFGPGTRLTVT.

As regards this clonotype: One junction end disagrees with the germline gene, perhaps due to a read error. The chain combines TRBV28 with TRBJ2-5, with D perhaps given as TRBD1 or TRBD2 (5 bases each). Germline CDR1 reads MDHEN; CDR2 reads SYDVKM. The CDR3 extends over 14 amino acids. The CDR3 is CASSRDVGQETHYF. CDR3 in DNA: TGTGCAAGCAGTCGGGACGTTGGGCAAGAGACCCATTACTTC.

For this clonotype: At one boundary the junction diverges from the germline segment, which might be a read error. CDR3 residues: CTSSRTDEYQETQYF. The CDR3 nucleotides are TGTACCAGCAGCAGGACGGACGAGTACCAAGAGACCCAATACTTC. The chain recombines TRBV4-2 with TRBJ2-5; no firm D call. Germline assignment: CDR1 LGHNA and CDR2 YNFKEQ. The CDR3 has 15 residues.

With regard to this clonotype: Being one base from a much bigger clone, this may be a read error. CDR3 nucleotides: TGTGCCTGGACTCAGGACACTTCTAGCTATGGCTACACCTTC. Protein sequence: CAWTQDTSSYGYTF. The chain uses TRBV30 and TRBJ1-2; D may be TRBD1 (5 bases). Per the germline V gene, CDR1 is GTSNPN and CDR2 is SVGIG (reference sequence). CDR3 length: 14 amino acids. V dropped 4 bases and J dropped 4 bases, with 16 bases sitting between them. Variable domain in full (rest from reference TRBV30 and TRBJ1-2): SQTIHQWPATLVQPVGSPLSLECTVEGTSNPNLYWYRQAAGRGLQLLFYSVGIGQISSEVPQNLSASRPQDRQFILSSKKLLLSDSGFYLCAWTQDTSSYGYTFGSGTRLTVV.

This clonotype was counted between two and nine times. One base away lies a much larger clone, so this may be a sequencing read error. The chain joins TRBV6-1 to TRBJ2-1; no firm D call. Germline loops: CDR1 MNHNS, CDR2 SASEGT. The CDR3 spans 12 residues. The CDR3 protein is CASGEGRNEQFF. The CDR3, as DNA: TGTGCCAGCGGTGAAGGGCGGAATGAGCAGTTCTTC.

This chain joins TRBV12-3 or TRBV12-4 and TRBJ1-5; D remains ambiguous. CDR3 length: 14 residues. V dropped 3 bases and J dropped 3 bases, with 9 bases sitting between them. The CDR3 nucleotides read TGTGCCAGCAGTTTCCGGCTGAACAATCAGCCCCAGCATTTT. Its translation is CASSFRLNNQPQHF.

Of note for this clonotype: At one end the junction does not follow the germline gene, possibly because of a read error. J is TRBJ2-5 and V is TRBV11-2; D ambiguous. Looked up from germline, CDR1 is SGHAT and CDR2 is FQNNGV. The CDR3 runs to 15 residues. In nucleotides, the CDR3 is TGTGCCGGCAGCCCCGTCGGGCTATTCTCAGAGACCCAGTACTTC. Its protein is CAGSPVGLFSETQYF. Filled out from reference TRBV11-2 and TRBJ2-5, the complete variable domain reads EAGVAQSPRYKIIEKRQSVAFWCNPISGHATLYWYQQILGQGPKLLIQFQNNGVVDDSQLPKDRFSAERLKGVDSTLKIQPAKLEDSAVYLCAGSPVGLFSETQYFGPGTRLLVL.

Comments on this clonotype: At one end, the junction sequence differs from germline, possibly due to a read error. The V gene is TRBV6-6, the J gene TRBJ1-2, with D uncertain. CDR1 and CDR2 (germline): MNHNY, SVGAGI (reference sequence). The CDR3 has 15 amino acids. The CDR3 DNA follows: TGTGTCAGCAGTCGTGGAATGAGCATTCAGTATGGCTACACCTTC. Its translation is CVSSRGMSIQYGYTF.

This rearrangement joins TRBV6-5 to TRBJ2-7; TRBD1 aligns across 8 bases. With 10 bases clipped from V and 7 bases from J, the junction kept 12 bases outside the gene matches. The germline V gene encodes CDR1 MNHEY and CDR2 SVGAGI. The CDR3 length is 13 residues. CDR3: CATRGTGEYEQYF. DNA of the CDR3: TGTGCCACCAGGGGGACAGGCGAGTATGAGCAGTACTTC.

The rearrangement links TRBV5-6 to TRBJ2-3; 10 positions agree with TRBD2. Per germline, CDR1 SGHDT and CDR2 YYEEEE. V lost 1 base to trimming and J lost 11 bases; unmatched junction nucleotides: 13. This CDR3 has 16 residues. CDR3 residues: CASSLTASGRSGRQYF. The CDR3 DNA is TGTGCCAGCAGCTTGACGGCTAGCGGGAGATCAGGTAGGCAGTATTTT. The full variable domain, rest sourced from reference TRBV5-6 and TRBJ2-3, is DAGVTQSPTHLIKTRGQQVTLRCSPKSGHDTVSWYQQALGQGPQFIFQYYEEEERQRGNFPDRFSGHQFPNYSSELNVNALLLGDSALYLCASSLTASGRSGRQYFGPGTRLTVL.